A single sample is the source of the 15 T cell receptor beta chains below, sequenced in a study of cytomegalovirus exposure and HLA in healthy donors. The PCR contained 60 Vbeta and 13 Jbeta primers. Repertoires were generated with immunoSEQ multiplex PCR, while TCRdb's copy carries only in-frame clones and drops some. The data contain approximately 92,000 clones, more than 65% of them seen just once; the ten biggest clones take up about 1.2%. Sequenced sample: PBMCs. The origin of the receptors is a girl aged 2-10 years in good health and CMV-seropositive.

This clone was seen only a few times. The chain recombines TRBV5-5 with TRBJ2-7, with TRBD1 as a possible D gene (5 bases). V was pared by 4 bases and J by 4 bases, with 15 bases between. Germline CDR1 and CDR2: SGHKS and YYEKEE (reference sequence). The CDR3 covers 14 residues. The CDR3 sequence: CASSRQGRLYEQYF. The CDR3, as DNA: TGTGCCAGCAGCCGTCAGGGTAGACTTTACGAGCAGTACTTC.

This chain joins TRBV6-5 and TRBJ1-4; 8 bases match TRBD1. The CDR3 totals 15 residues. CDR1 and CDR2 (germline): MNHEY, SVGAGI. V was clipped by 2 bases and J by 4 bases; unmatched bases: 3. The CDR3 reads CASSYRGQVNEKLFF. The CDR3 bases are TGTGCCAGCAGTTACCGGGGACAGGTTAATGAAAAACTGTTTTTT.

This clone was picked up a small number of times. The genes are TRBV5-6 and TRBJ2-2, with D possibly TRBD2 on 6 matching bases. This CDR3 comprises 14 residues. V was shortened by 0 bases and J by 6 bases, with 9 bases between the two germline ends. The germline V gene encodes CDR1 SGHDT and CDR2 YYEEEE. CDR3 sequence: CASSLAPGAGELFF. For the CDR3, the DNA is TGTGCCAGCAGCTTGGCGCCGGGGGCCGGGGAGCTGTTTTTT.

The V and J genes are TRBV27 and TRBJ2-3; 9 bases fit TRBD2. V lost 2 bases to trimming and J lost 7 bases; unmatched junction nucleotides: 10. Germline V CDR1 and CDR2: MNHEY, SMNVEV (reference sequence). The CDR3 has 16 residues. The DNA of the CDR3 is TGTGCCAGCAGTTTAGGGTGGGAACTAGCGGGCTATACGCAGTATTTT. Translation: CASSLGWELAGYTQYF.

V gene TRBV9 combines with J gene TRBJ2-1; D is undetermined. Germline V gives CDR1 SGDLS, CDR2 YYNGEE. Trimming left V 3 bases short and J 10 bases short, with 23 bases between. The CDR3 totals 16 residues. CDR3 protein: CASSAPRGGAPGEQFF. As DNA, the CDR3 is TGTGCCAGCAGCGCCCCACGTGGCGGCGCACCCGGAGAGCAGTTCTTC.

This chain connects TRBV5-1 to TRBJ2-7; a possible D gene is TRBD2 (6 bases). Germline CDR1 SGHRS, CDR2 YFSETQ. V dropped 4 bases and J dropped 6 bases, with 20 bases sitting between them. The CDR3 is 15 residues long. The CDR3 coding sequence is TGCGCCAGCAGCCAGGCCGGGACTCCGGGGTTCGAGCAGTACTTC. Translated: CASSQAGTPGFEQYF.

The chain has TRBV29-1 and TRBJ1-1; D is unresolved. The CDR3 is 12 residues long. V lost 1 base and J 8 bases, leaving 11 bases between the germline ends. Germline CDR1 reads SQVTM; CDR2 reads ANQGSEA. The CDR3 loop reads CSVEVFTREAFF. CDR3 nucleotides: TGCAGCGTTGAAGTATTCACACGAGAAGCTTTCTTT.

CDR3 bases: TGCGCCAGCACCCAAGCGGGAGGGGGGGAGACCCAGTACTTC. Its translation: CASTQAGGGETQYF. V usage is TRBV5-1 and J usage is TRBJ2-5, with 10 bases aligning to TRBD2. Germline values: CDR1 SGHRS, CDR2 YFSETQ. The CDR3 has 14 amino acids. The V gene end was trimmed by 6 bases and the J gene end by 5 bases; junction bases not matched to a gene: 7.

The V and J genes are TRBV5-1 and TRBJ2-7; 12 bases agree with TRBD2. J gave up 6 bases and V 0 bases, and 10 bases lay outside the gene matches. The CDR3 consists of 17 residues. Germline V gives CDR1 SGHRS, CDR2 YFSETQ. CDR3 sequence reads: CASSLAALAGGLAEQYF. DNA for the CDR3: TGCGCCAGCAGCTTGGCCGCCCTAGCGGGAGGGCTCGCCGAGCAGTACTTC. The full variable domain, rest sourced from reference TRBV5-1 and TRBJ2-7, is KAGVTQTPRYLIKTRGQQVTLSCSPISGHRSVSWYQQTPGQGLQFLFEYFSETQRNKGNFPGRFSGRQFSNSRSEMNVSTLELGDSALYLCASSLAALAGGLAEQYFGPGTRLTVT.

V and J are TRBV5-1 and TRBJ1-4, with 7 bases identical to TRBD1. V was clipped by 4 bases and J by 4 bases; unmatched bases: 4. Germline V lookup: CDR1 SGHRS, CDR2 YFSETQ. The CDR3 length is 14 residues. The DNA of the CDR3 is TGCGCCAGCAGCAAGGGACAGAGTAATGAAAAACTGTTTTTT. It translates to CASSKGQSNEKLFF.

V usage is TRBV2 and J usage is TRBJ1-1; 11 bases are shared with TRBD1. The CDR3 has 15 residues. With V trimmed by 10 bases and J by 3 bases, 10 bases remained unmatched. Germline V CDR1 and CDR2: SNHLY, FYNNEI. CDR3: CATLRDRGDDTEAFF. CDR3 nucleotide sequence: TGTGCCACCCTCCGGGACAGGGGGGATGACACTGAAGCTTTCTTT. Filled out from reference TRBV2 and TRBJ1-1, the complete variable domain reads EPEVTQTPSHQVTQMGQEVILRCVPISNHLYFYWYRQILGQKVEFLVSFYNNEISEKSEIFDDQFSVERPDGSNFTLKIRSTKLEDSAMYFCATLRDRGDDTEAFFGQGTRLTVV.

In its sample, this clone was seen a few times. The CDR3 spells CASSLTGGNYGYTF. CDR3 sequence (DNA): TGTGCCAGCAGCTTGACAGGGGGCAACTATGGCTACACCTTC. This rearrangement joins TRBV5-4 to TRBJ1-2, with 9 bases lining up with TRBD1. Germline lookup yields CDR1 SGHNT and CDR2 YYREEE (reference sequence). The CDR3 spans 14 residues. Losses at the gene ends were 1 base for V and 2 bases for J; bases not matched to a gene: 0.

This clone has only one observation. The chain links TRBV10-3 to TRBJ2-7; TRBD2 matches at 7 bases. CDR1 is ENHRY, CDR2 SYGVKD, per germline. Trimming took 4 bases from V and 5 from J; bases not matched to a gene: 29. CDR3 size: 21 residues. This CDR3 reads CAISACRGGRCPSLRYDEQYF. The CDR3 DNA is TGTGCCATCAGTGCATGTCGGGGCGGGAGATGCCCCTCTCTAAGGTACGACGAGCAGTACTTC.

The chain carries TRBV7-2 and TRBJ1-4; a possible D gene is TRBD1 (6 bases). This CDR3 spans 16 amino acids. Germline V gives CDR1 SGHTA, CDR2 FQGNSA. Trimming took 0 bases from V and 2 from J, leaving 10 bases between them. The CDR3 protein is CASSLAGQITNEKLFF. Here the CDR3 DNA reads TGTGCCAGCAGCTTAGCCGGACAGATCACTAATGAAAAACTGTTTTTT.

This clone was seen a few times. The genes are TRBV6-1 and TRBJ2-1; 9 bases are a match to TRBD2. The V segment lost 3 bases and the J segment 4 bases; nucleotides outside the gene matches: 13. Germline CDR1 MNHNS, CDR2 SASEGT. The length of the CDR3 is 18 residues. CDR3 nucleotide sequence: TGTGCCAGCAGTGAGGGGCGGGAGGGCGCCAAGCGGTACAATGAGCAGTTCTTC. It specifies CASSEGREGAKRYNEQFF.